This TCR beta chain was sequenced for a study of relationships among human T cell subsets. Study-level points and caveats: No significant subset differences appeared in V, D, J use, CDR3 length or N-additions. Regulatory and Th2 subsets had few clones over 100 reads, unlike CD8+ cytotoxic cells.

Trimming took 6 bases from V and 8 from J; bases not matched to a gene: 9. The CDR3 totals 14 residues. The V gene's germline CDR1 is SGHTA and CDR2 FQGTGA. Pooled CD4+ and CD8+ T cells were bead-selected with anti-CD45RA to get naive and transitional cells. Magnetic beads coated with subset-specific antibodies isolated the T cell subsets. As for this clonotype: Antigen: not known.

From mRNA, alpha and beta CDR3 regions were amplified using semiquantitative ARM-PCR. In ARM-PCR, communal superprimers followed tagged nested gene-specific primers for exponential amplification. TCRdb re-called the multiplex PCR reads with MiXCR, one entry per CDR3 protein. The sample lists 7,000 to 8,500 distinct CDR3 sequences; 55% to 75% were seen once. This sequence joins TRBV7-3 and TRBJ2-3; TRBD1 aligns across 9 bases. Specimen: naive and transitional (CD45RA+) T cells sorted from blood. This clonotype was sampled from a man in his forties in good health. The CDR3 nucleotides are TGTGCCAGCAGTGAACAGGGGGCGCAGGGTACGCAGTATTTT. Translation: CASSEQGAQGTQYF.